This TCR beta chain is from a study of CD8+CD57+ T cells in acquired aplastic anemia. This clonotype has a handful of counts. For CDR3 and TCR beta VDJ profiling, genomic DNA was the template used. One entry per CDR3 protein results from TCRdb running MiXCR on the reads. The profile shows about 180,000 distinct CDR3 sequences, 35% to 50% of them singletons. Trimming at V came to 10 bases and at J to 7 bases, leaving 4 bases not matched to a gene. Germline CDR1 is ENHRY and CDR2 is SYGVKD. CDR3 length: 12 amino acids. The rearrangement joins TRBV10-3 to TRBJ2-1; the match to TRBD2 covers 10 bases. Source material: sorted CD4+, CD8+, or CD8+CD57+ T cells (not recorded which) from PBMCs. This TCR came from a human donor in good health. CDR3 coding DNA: TGTGCCACCGGACTAGCGGAGAATGAGCAGTTCTTC. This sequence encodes CATGLAENEQFF.